This T cell receptor beta chain came from a study of glioma-infiltrating T cells after dendritic cell vaccination. The study's findings and limits: Only a small number of patients had complete blood and tumor samples.

Only in-frame clones appear in the TCRdb table, and some are missing; sequencing was by immunoSEQ multiplex PCR. The sample carries over 90,000 clones, roughly 80% recorded once. A remark on this clone: Its antigen is not identified.

Only patients with spare fresh-frozen tumor and over two years of follow-up were included. The CDR3 is made up of 14 amino acids. The J segment lost 5 bases and the V segment lost 4 bases, leaving 5 bases of the junction unmatched. CDR1 is SGHRS and CDR2 is YFSETQ in the germline V gene. The J gene is TRBJ2-3, the V gene TRBV5-1, with TRBD1 identical over 9 bases. The material sequenced was blood, taken before dendritic cell vaccination. The receptor comes from a human donor with glioblastoma. CDR3: CASSGDRAEDTQYF. The CDR3, as DNA: TGCGCCAGCAGCGGGGACAGGGCCGAAGATACGCAGTATTTT.